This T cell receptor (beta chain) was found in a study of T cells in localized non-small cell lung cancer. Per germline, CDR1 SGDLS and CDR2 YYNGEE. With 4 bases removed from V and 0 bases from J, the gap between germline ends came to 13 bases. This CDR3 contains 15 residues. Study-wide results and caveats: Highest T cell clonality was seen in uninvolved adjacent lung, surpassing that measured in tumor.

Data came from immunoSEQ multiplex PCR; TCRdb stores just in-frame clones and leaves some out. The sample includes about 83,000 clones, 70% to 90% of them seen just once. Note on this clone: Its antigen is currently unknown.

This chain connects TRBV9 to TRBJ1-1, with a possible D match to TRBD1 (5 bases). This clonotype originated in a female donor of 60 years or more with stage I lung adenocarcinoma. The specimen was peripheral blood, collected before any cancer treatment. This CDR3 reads CASSPQTVMNTEAFF. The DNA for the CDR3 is TGTGCCAGCAGCCCGCAGACAGTTATGAACACTGAAGCTTTCTTT.